The 25 T cell receptor beta chains below all came from one sample that was sequenced in a study of chronic HIV infection and antiretroviral therapy. MiXCR, applied by TCRdb to the 5' RACE reads, yields one record per CDR3 protein. The profile shows some 37,000 distinct CDR3 sequences, 7.5% to 9% of them singletons. The specimen was peripheral blood. These receptors came from an adult who had HIV and had not received antiretroviral therapy, or was an uninfected healthy control (not recorded which).

This CDR3 reads CATGTSWSNEQFF. CDR3 nucleotides: TGTGCCACCGGGACTAGTTGGAGCAATGAGCAGTTCTTC. The chain employs TRBV24-1 and TRBJ2-1; 8 bases map to TRBD2. This CDR3 is built from 13 residues. V lost 9 bases to trimming and J lost 6 bases; unmatched junction nucleotides: 6. CDR1 KGHDR and CDR2 SFDVKD come from the germline V gene.

The table lists this clonotype with many counts. J is TRBJ2-2 and V is TRBV7-9; D remains ambiguous. CDR1 and CDR2 (germline): SEHNR, FQNEAQ (reference sequence). Trimming took 2 bases from V and 8 from J, leaving 18 bases between them. The CDR3 is made up of 16 amino acids. The CDR3 loop is CASSLSGAGHQGELFF. CDR3 coding DNA: TGTGCCAGCAGCTTATCCGGCGCAGGTCACCAAGGGGAGCTGTTTTTT.

The chain is built from TRBV10-3 and TRBJ2-1, with 9 positions matching TRBD2. CDR3 length equals 18 residues. Trimming cost V 4 bases and J 8 bases; bases outside gene matches: 18. Germline-derived CDR1 and CDR2 are ENHRY and SYGVKD. The CDR3 DNA sequence: TGTGCCATCAGTGTAGGGATCCATAGCGGGAGCTTGGCCGATGAGCAGTTCTTC. Translation gives CAISVGIHSGSLADEQFF.

This chain uses TRBV28 with TRBJ2-1; TRBD1 agrees at 10 bases. Germline V CDR1 and CDR2: MDHEN, SYDVKM. V gave up 6 bases and J gave up 9 bases; unmatched junction bases: 14. CDR3 length equals 16 residues. CDR3 DNA: TGTGCCAGCAGCCTTCCATCCGGACAGGGGGTCAGTGAGCAGTTCTTC. Its translation is CASSLPSGQGVSEQFF.

V is TRBV6-1 and J is TRBJ2-2; no firm D call. Germline V gene sequence: CDR1 MNHNS, CDR2 SASEGT. V dropped 4 bases and J dropped 1 base, with 13 bases sitting between them. The CDR3 covers 16 residues. The CDR3 sequence is CASSVQALGNTGELFF. As DNA, the CDR3 is TGTGCCAGCAGTGTCCAGGCCCTTGGGAACACCGGGGAGCTGTTTTTT.

This chain connects TRBV12-3 or TRBV12-4 to TRBJ1-6; D unclear. V was clipped by 7 bases and J by 8 bases, with 15 bases between them. The CDR3 is 14 amino acids. CDR3 nucleotides: TGTGCCAGCACATCTTCCGGTGGCCATTCACCCCTCCACTTT. Encoded protein: CASTSSGGHSPLHF.

This clonotype was counted only a few times. The CDR3 DNA reads as TGTGCCAGCAGCGTAGACGGGACTCTCAATCAGCCCCAGCATTTT. It yields the protein CASSVDGTLNQPQHF. The chain joins TRBV9 to TRBJ1-5; D might be TRBD1 (5 bases). The germline V gene has CDR1 SGDLS and CDR2 YYNGEE. This CDR3 has 15 amino acids. The germline V and J ends were trimmed by 0 bases and 3 bases, with 10 bases remaining between them.

The CDR3 spells CASSLGALNTEAFF. The CDR3 DNA follows: TGTGCCAGCAGTTTGGGGGCCCTGAACACTGAAGCTTTCTTT. The gene calls are TRBV28 and TRBJ1-1; D is perhaps TRBD1 (6 bases). The CDR3 covers 14 residues. Trimming removed 3 bases from V and 0 bases from J, with 8 bases in between. The germline gives CDR1 MDHEN, CDR2 SYDVKM.

This clonotype showed up many times. The chain couples TRBV28 to TRBJ2-4; 8 positions agree with TRBD2. This CDR3 has 16 amino acids. The junction had 14 bases not matched to a gene; V was cut back by 6 bases and J by 7 bases. Germline assignment: CDR1 MDHEN and CDR2 SYDVKM. The CDR3 region has the DNA TGTGCCAGCAGCCCAATAAGGGCGGGAGGTGCTAACATTCAGTACTTC. Amino acid sequence: CASSPIRAGGANIQYF.

The table lists this clonotype with many counts. The V and J genes are TRBV28 and TRBJ2-1; possible D gene TRBD1, 5 bases. The CDR3 has 14 amino acids. Trimming shortened V by 6 bases and J by 1 base, and 10 bases separated the two germline ends. Germline CDR1 is MDHEN and CDR2 is SYDVKM. The CDR3 sequence is CASRSGQSYNEQFF. CDR3 in DNA: TGTGCCAGCAGGTCAGGGCAATCCTACAATGAGCAGTTCTTC.

This clonotype came up many times. The rearrangement uses TRBV28 and TRBJ2-3, with a possible D match to TRBD2 (6 bases). In germline, CDR1 is MDHEN, CDR2 SYDVKM. V was cut by 10 bases and J by 9 bases, with 14 bases left in between. The CDR3 runs to 11 residues. The CDR3 loop is CATLRGWTQYF. DNA for the CDR3: TGTGCCACCCTCCGGGGGTGGACGCAGTATTTT.

This clonotype showed up many times. The CDR3 coding sequence is TGTGCCACCAGCGGACACTCTGGGGCCAACGTCCTGACTTTC. Translating it yields CATSGHSGANVLTF. This chain connects TRBV15 to TRBJ2-6; TRBD1 might be the D (5 bases). Trimming removed 5 bases at V and 0 bases at J, with 5 bases between. The germline gives CDR1 LNHNV, CDR2 YYDKDF (reference sequence). The CDR3 has 14 residues. The complete variable domain, with remaining parts taken from reference TRBV15 and TRBJ2-6, reads DAMVIQNPRYQVTQFGKPVTLSCSQTLNHNVMYWYQQKSSQAPKLLFHYYDKDFNNEADTPDNFQSRRPNTSFCFLDIRSPGLGDTAMYLCATSGHSGANVLTFGAGSRLTVL.

The sample holds a few counts of this clonotype. This chain connects TRBV28 to TRBJ2-2, with D unclear. The CDR3 is 14 amino acids. From germline, CDR1 is MDHEN and CDR2 SYDVKM. The ends were cut back, 7 bases at V and 2 bases at J, with 11 bases in the middle. The CDR3 coding sequence is TGTGCCAGCACCCTCCACAGTAACACCGGGGAGCTGTTTTTT. Translating it yields CASTLHSNTGELFF.

The sample holds a few counts of this clonotype. This sequence joins TRBV28 and TRBJ2-3; 7 bases match TRBD2. V shed 7 bases, J shed 1 base, and the junction held 5 bases outside the gene matches. The length of the CDR3 is 14 residues. The germline gives CDR1 MDHEN, CDR2 SYDVKM. In nucleotides, the CDR3 is TGTGCCAGCATCGGGGGGATAGGCACAGATACGCAGTATTTT. Its protein is CASIGGIGTDTQYF.

This clonotype appeared a few times. The chain has TRBV12-3 or TRBV12-4 and TRBJ2-3, with no clear D. The V gene lost 8 bases and the J gene lost 4 bases, with 7 bases spanning the gap. The CDR3 length is 11 residues. The CDR3: CASQRADTQYF. The DNA for the CDR3 is TGTGCCAGCCAGCGCGCAGATACGCAGTATTTT.

Written as DNA, the CDR3 is TGCGCCAGCAGTGAGTCTTCGGTCTATGGCTACACCTTC. Its translation: CASSESSVYGYTF. The rearrangement uses TRBV10-2 and TRBJ1-2; D call uncertain. The CDR3 length is 13 residues. Germline lookup yields CDR1 WSHSY and CDR2 SAAADI. V lost 0 bases, J lost 4 bases, and 6 bases lay in between.

This clonotype was counted only a few times. The rearrangement joins TRBV28 to TRBJ2-1; TRBD2 aligns across 7 bases. The CDR3 is 15 residues long. The germline gives CDR1 MDHEN, CDR2 SYDVKM. Unmatched junction bases numbered 12, after V lost 5 bases and J lost 8 bases. The CDR3 spells CASSPTSDLFDEQFF. The DNA for the CDR3 is TGTGCCAGCAGTCCTACTAGCGACCTTTTCGATGAGCAGTTCTTC. Complete variable domain (other parts from reference TRBV28 and TRBJ2-1): DVKVTQSSRYLVKRTGEKVFLECVQDMDHENMFWYRQDPGLGLRLIYFSYDVKMKEKGDIPEGYSVSREKKERFSLILESASTNQTSMYLCASSPTSDLFDEQFFGPGTRLTVL.

This clonotype was seen more than once but under ten times. This chain links TRBV20-1 with TRBJ2-3, with TRBD2 identical over 14 bases. CDR1 is DFQATT and CDR2 is SNEGSKA in the germline V gene (reference sequence). After removal of 5 bases from V and 3 bases from J, the junction contained 10 bases not matched to a gene. The CDR3 has 17 residues. The CDR3 spells CSAVLPGLAGVTDTQYF. The CDR3 DNA reads TGCAGTGCTGTACTCCCGGGACTAGCGGGAGTAACAGATACGCAGTATTTT.

The rearrangement uses TRBV18 and TRBJ2-7, with TRBD1 matching over 9 bases. CDR1 and CDR2 (germline): KGHSH, LQKENI. The CDR3 is made up of 15 amino acids. J gave up 3 bases and V 3 bases, and 6 bases lay outside the gene matches. In DNA form, the CDR3 reads TGTGCCAGCTCACCGCGGACAGGGGTAAGCTACGAGCAGTACTTC. This gives the protein CASSPRTGVSYEQYF.

This clonotype came up many times. The chain joins TRBV11-2 to TRBJ2-5; 13 bases are a match to TRBD2. This CDR3 contains 18 residues. Germline trimming cut 5 bases from V and 6 bases from J; bases unmatched to any gene: 15. Looked up from germline, CDR1 is SGHAT and CDR2 is FQNNGV. CDR3 loop: CASSGGLAGRRFEKTQYF. In DNA, the CDR3 is TGTGCCAGCAGCGGGGGACTAGCGGGAAGGAGGTTTGAAAAGACCCAGTACTTC.

This clonotype was seen at least ten times. The V gene is TRBV6-2 or TRBV6-3, the J gene TRBJ2-7; D remains ambiguous. Trimming pared 8 bases from V and 0 bases from J, leaving 8 bases between. The CDR3 consists of 12 residues. Germline-derived CDR1 and CDR2 are MNHEY and SVGEGT. As DNA, the CDR3 is TGTGCCAGCGGCCTAAGCTCCTACGAGCAGTACTTC. As protein: CASGLSSYEQYF.

This chain links TRBV28 with TRBJ1-5; D possibly corresponds to TRBD1 (5 bases). In germline, CDR1 is MDHEN, CDR2 SYDVKM. Trimming pared 3 bases from V and 2 bases from J, leaving 8 bases between. The CDR3 has 14 residues. Here the CDR3 reads CASSLGGGNQPQHF. DNA of the CDR3: TGTGCCAGCAGTTTGGGGGGAGGCAATCAGCCCCAGCATTTT.

This clonotype was picked up a small number of times. The V call is TRBV7-2, the J call TRBJ2-2; 7 bases align to TRBD2. Germline V gene data show CDR1 as SGHTA and CDR2 as FQGNSA. J gave up 4 bases and V 1 base, and 9 bases lay outside the gene matches. The CDR3 spans 17 residues. This CDR3 reads CASSLGVERGSTGELFF. The DNA for the CDR3 is TGTGCCAGCAGCTTAGGGGTCGAGCGGGGAAGCACCGGGGAGCTGTTTTTT.

There are many counts of this clonotype. The chain employs TRBV9 and TRBJ1-1; maybe TRBD1 (5 bases). V shed 4 bases and J shed 2 bases, with 12 bases lying between them. The CDR3 totals 14 residues. Germline loops: CDR1 SGDLS, CDR2 YYNGEE. The CDR3, as DNA: TGTGCCAGCAGCACTGGTCAGGGAAACACTGAAGCTTTCTTT. Its protein is CASSTGQGNTEAFF.

This clonotype was observed a few times. This chain joins TRBV7-2 and TRBJ1-1; D is unresolved. With 0 bases removed from V and 4 bases from J, the gap between germline ends came to 15 bases. The CDR3 contains 16 residues. The germline gives CDR1 SGHTA, CDR2 FQGNSA. CDR3 amino acids: CASSLALVGSGTEAFF. Here the CDR3 DNA reads TGTGCCAGCAGCTTAGCTTTGGTAGGGTCGGGCACTGAAGCTTTCTTT. The variable domain in full, completed from reference TRBV7-2 and TRBJ1-1, reads GAGVSQSPSNKVTEKGKDVELRCDPISGHTALYWYRQSLGQGLEFLIYFQGNSAPDKSGLPSDRFSAERTGGSVSTLTIQRTQQEDSAVYLCASSLALVGSGTEAFFGQGTRLTVV.